The 14 T cell receptor beta chains presented below share a single source sample, sequenced in a study of cytomegalovirus exposure and HLA in healthy donors. The PCR was carried out with 60 Vbeta primers and 13 Jbeta primers. Sequencing used immunoSEQ multiplex PCR; TCRdb keeps in-frame clones, though not all of them. Altogether about 93,000 clones are present, approximately 64% being singletons, with the ten largest covering 5.5% to 6%. The source material was PBMCs. Source of these receptors: a boy aged 5 to 17 in good health and CMV-seropositive.

This chain connects TRBV27 to TRBJ1-5; the match to TRBD1 covers 7 bases. The CDR3 has 15 residues. Germline CDR1 and CDR2: MNHEY and SMNVEV (reference sequence). J gave up 5 bases and V 5 bases, and 9 bases lay outside the gene matches. The DNA for the CDR3 is TGTGCCAGCAGTCCCTGGGACAGTATAGATCAGCCCCAGCATTTT. Its protein is CASSPWDSIDQPQHF.

This chain connects TRBV19 to TRBJ2-2; 7 nucleotides line up with TRBD1. This CDR3 is 13 amino acids long. Germline assignment: CDR1 LNHDA and CDR2 SQIVND (reference sequence). The ends lost 8 bases at V and 5 bases at J; junction bases unmatched: 5. The CDR3 DNA is TGTGCCAGTGTAAGGGGGCCTACCGGGGAGCTGTTTTTT. Translating it yields CASVRGPTGELFF. Using reference TRBV19 and TRBJ2-2 for the parts outside the CDR3, the full variable domain is DGGITQSPKYLFRKEGQNVTLSCEQNLNHDAMYWYRQDPGQGLRLIYYSQIVNDFQKGDIAEGYSVSREKKESFPLTVTSAQKNPTAFYLCASVRGPTGELFFGEGSRLTVL.

About this clone: Sequence at one end of the junction differs from germline and may be a read error. The gene calls are TRBV19 and TRBJ1-5; D is perhaps TRBD1 (5 bases). The CDR3 is 15 residues long. The germline CDR1 and CDR2 sequences are LNHDA and SQIVND (reference sequence). CDR3 sequence (DNA): TGTGCCAGTAGTAGGGGCCAGGGCGCCAATCAGCCCCAGAATTTT. It translates to CASSRGQGANQPQNF.

V usage is TRBV7-9 and J usage is TRBJ2-1, with TRBD2 identical over 13 bases. The CDR3 spans 14 residues. The V and J ends lost 7 bases and 7 bases, in that order; junction bases with no gene match: 4. CDR1 is SEHNR, CDR2 FQNEAQ, per germline (reference sequence). The CDR3 coding sequence is TGTGCCAGCACCAAACTAGCGGGAGGGAATGAGCAGTTCTTC. This codes for CASTKLAGGNEQFF.

This clone was counted a few times. One end of the junction fails to match germline, which may point to a read error. The rearrangement uses TRBV30 and TRBJ1-2; D unclear. The germline V gene has CDR1 GTSNPN and CDR2 SVGIG (reference sequence). There are 13 residues in the CDR3. CDR3 in DNA: TGTGCCTGGAGTGCGGGAAGGTACTATGGCTACCCCTTC. Amino acids: CAWSAGRYYGYPF.

The genes are TRBV2 and TRBJ2-7; 9 bases fit TRBD1. V lost 6 bases, J lost 12 bases, and 6 bases stayed unmatched. The CDR3 sequence is 11 residues long. Per germline, CDR1 SNHLY and CDR2 FYNNEI. The CDR3, as DNA: TGTGCCAGCAGGGGACAGGGCGACGCGTACTTC. Translating gives CASRGQGDAYF.

This clone was observed a single time. The rearrangement uses TRBV6-5 and TRBJ1-1; no firm D call. CDR1 MNHEY and CDR2 SVGAGI come from the germline V gene. This CDR3 spans 16 amino acids. Trimming pared 0 bases from V and 4 bases from J, leaving 15 bases between. CDR3 protein: CASSYSNVPVATEAFF. Here the CDR3 DNA reads TGTGCCAGCAGTTACTCGAACGTTCCGGTCGCCACTGAAGCTTTCTTT.

This clone was detected a few times. V gene TRBV1 combines with J gene TRBJ1-2; the table's D call, TRBD1, was not checked against the DNA. TRBV1 is reported as a pseudogene. The CDR3 extends over 14 amino acids. This CDR3 reads CTSSQGSHRYGYTF. DNA for the CDR3: TGCACCAGCAGCCAAGGCAGTCACCGCTATGGCTACACCTTC.

This clone turned up a few times. The chain combines TRBV23-1 with TRBJ2-1; 9 nucleotides align to TRBD1. TRBV23-1 is filed as an ORF, its function uncertain. Trimming took 8 bases from V and 9 from J; bases not matched to a gene: 11. The CDR3 is made up of 14 amino acids. This chain's CDR3 is CASLTGTGKVEQFF. The CDR3 nucleotides read TGCGCCAGCTTGACCGGGACAGGGAAGGTTGAGCAGTTCTTC.

The genes are TRBV18 and TRBJ1-1; D uncertain. The germline V gene encodes CDR1 KGHSH and CDR2 LQKENI. V shed 8 bases and J shed 7 bases, with 17 bases lying between them. The CDR3 loop spans 13 amino acids. CDR3 sequence (DNA): TGTGCCAGCCTCGAGAATCAGGTGCGTGAAGCTTTCTTT. Translation: CASLENQVREAFF.

The rearrangement links TRBV5-6 to TRBJ2-1, with 7 bases identical to TRBD2. The CDR3 sequence is 15 residues long. Unmatched junction bases numbered 7, after V lost 1 base and J lost 6 bases. Germline CDR1 is SGHDT and CDR2 is YYEEEE. The CDR3 spells CASSLSGGVLNEQFF. The CDR3 nucleotides are TGTGCCAGCAGCTTGTCGGGGGGTGTTCTCAATGAGCAGTTCTTC.

J is TRBJ1-1 and V is TRBV19; D remains unclear. V was clipped by 7 bases and J by 6 bases, with 9 bases between them. CDR3 size: 11 residues. Germline V gives CDR1 LNHDA, CDR2 SQIVND (reference sequence). The CDR3 reads CASTRVSEAFF. The CDR3, as DNA: TGTGCCAGTACTCGGGTGTCTGAAGCTTTCTTT.

The table lists this clone with a few counts. This sequence joins TRBV6-5 and TRBJ2-3; D possibly corresponds to TRBD1 (5 bases). Germline V gene data show CDR1 as MNHEY and CDR2 as SVGAGI. Trimming removed 10 bases from V and 0 bases from J, with 17 bases in between. This CDR3 region has 15 residues. The CDR3 nucleotides read TGTGCCACCCTCTCAGGGTCCCCTAGCACAGATACGCAGTATTTT. It yields the protein CATLSGSPSTDTQYF.

This clone has only a few counts. This chain joins TRBV27 and TRBJ2-1, with 9 bases that match TRBD2. With 3 bases clipped from V and 5 bases from J, the junction kept 5 bases outside the gene matches. The CDR3 contains 15 residues. Germline CDR1 reads MNHEY; CDR2 reads SMNVEV (reference sequence). The CDR3 reads CASSFRGTSHNEQFF. CDR3 DNA sequence: TGTGCCAGCAGTTTCCGAGGGACTAGCCACAATGAGCAGTTCTTC.